These 20 T cell receptor beta chains share one sample of origin, sequenced in a study of blood T cell repertoires in COVID-19. Profiled with immunoSEQ multiplex PCR; TCRdb holds only in-frame clones, not every one. The table shows approximately 38,000 clones, with roughly 87% occurring only once. Sequencing input: peripheral blood. The receptors were gathered from a human donor in a cohort sampled during active COVID-19.

The chain joins TRBV4-2 to TRBJ1-1, with a weak D call TRBD1 (6 bases). This CDR3 spans 18 amino acids. The V end was cut by 0 bases, the J end by 7 bases, with 24 bases between. Germline loops: CDR1 LGHNA, CDR2 YNFKEQ. The CDR3 nucleotides are TGTGCCAGCAGCCAAGAGGCCCGGCAGGGGATGTTCTCGGGTGAAGCTTTCTTT. This codes for CASSQEARQGMFSGEAFF.

The V and J genes are TRBV28 and TRBJ1-6; 7 bases align to TRBD1. The CDR3 runs to 15 residues. CDR1 and CDR2 from the germline V gene are MDHEN and SYDVKM. Losses at the gene ends were 2 bases for V and 9 bases for J; bases not matched to a gene: 7. The CDR3: CASSLIGGGGSPLHF. For the CDR3, the DNA is TGTGCCAGCAGTTTAATAGGGGGCGGAGGTTCACCCCTCCACTTT.

This clone was seen once. The CDR3 here is CASSDPDLTSGGPPNSTDTQYF. The CDR3 DNA reads as TGTGCCAGCAGTGACCCTGACTTGACTAGCGGGGGGCCACCAAATAGCACAGATACGCAGTATTTT. V usage is TRBV6-4 and J usage is TRBJ2-3, with 13 bases fitting TRBD2. The germline V gene has CDR1 MRHNA and CDR2 SNTAGT. This CDR3 has 22 amino acids. Trimming at V came to 2 bases and at J to 0 bases, leaving 17 bases not matched to a gene.

The rearrangement uses TRBV7-8 and TRBJ1-1; D is undetermined. Trimming removed 6 bases at V and 5 bases at J, with 16 bases between. The CDR3 loop spans 14 amino acids. The germline V gene has CDR1 SGHVS and CDR2 FQNEAQ. CDR3 nucleotides: TGTGCCAGCAGTGGTGGGTCTAGTTTGACTGAAGCTTTCTTT. Amino acid sequence: CASSGGSSLTEAFF.

The chain recombines TRBV28 with TRBJ1-5; no clear D gene. The ends were cut back, 3 bases at V and 3 bases at J, with 6 bases in the middle. The length of the CDR3 is 13 residues. Germline-derived CDR1 and CDR2 are MDHEN and SYDVKM. The CDR3 is CASSLRANQPQHF. The CDR3 region has the DNA TGTGCCAGCAGTTTGCGAGCCAATCAGCCCCAGCATTTT.

V is TRBV6-4 and J is TRBJ1-1; D gene unclear. CDR1 and CDR2 from the germline V gene are MRHNA and SNTAGT. Trimming stripped 5 bases from V and 0 bases from J, with 16 bases between. The CDR3 runs to 16 residues. The CDR3 region has the DNA TGTGCCAGCAGTAAAGAGGGAGGATCGGTGAACACTGAAGCTTTCTTT. It specifies CASSKEGGSVNTEAFF.

The rearrangement uses TRBV5-1 and TRBJ2-5, with 8 nucleotides matching TRBD1. The CDR3 length is 16 residues. Trimming at V came to 0 bases and at J to 6 bases, leaving 10 bases not matched to a gene. Germline loops: CDR1 SGHRS, CDR2 YFSETQ. This chain's CDR3 is CASSLAPGTGWKTQYF. The CDR3 DNA follows: TGCGCCAGCAGCTTGGCCCCTGGGACAGGCTGGAAGACCCAGTACTTC.

This chain uses TRBV4-2 with TRBJ2-5, with TRBD2 matching 11 bases. Trimming cost V 5 bases and J 1 base; bases outside gene matches: 3. Germline CDR1 and CDR2: LGHNA and YNFKEQ. The CDR3 has 15 amino acids. The CDR3 DNA reads TGTGCCAGCAGCGGGACTAGCGGTTCCCAAGAGACCCAGTACTTC. It specifies CASSGTSGSQETQYF.

The genes are TRBV19 and TRBJ1-2; 9 bases agree with TRBD1. Germline V gene sequence: CDR1 LNHDA, CDR2 SQIVND (reference sequence). This CDR3 spans 14 amino acids. The V segment lost 3 bases and the J segment 7 bases; nucleotides outside the gene matches: 6. CDR3 DNA sequence: TGTGCCAGTAGTATTGTCGGGACAGGGTCTGGCTACACCTTC. The encoded protein is CASSIVGTGSGYTF.

The chain carries TRBV6-1 and TRBJ1-4; the D is unclear. CDR3 size: 16 residues. The germline V gene has CDR1 MNHNS and CDR2 SASEGT. V lost 4 bases to trimming and J lost 7 bases, with 19 bases between them. In nucleotides, the CDR3 is TGTGCCAGCAGTGGGCGGGGATTGGGGAGGTCTGAAAAACTGTTTTTT. It encodes CASSGRGLGRSEKLFF.

The chain combines TRBV13 with TRBJ2-7, with 13 bases identical to TRBD2. With 3 bases clipped from V and 2 bases from J, the junction kept 7 bases outside the gene matches. Germline assignment: CDR1 PRHDT and CDR2 FYEKMQ (reference sequence). The CDR3 extends over 17 amino acids. CDR3 DNA sequence: TGTGCCAGCAGCTTTGGCAAGACTAGCGGGGGGCCCTACGAGCAGTACTTC. Translation gives CASSFGKTSGGPYEQYF.

The chain employs TRBV2 and TRBJ1-4; a possible D gene is TRBD1 (6 bases). CDR1 and CDR2 (germline): SNHLY, FYNNEI. Trimming removed 3 bases at V and 6 bases at J, with 14 bases between. This CDR3 region has 15 residues. The CDR3 protein is CASSDPGGAHEKLFF. In DNA, the CDR3 is TGTGCCAGCAGTGACCCGGGGGGGGCTCATGAAAAACTGTTTTTT.

V gene TRBV4-3 combines with J gene TRBJ1-1; D unclear. Germline values: CDR1 LGHNA, CDR2 YSLEER. CDR3 length: 14 amino acids. Trimming took off 1 base at V and 1 base at J, with 7 bases between the two ends. The CDR3 sequence is CASSQVGWNTEAFF. The CDR3, as DNA: TGCGCCAGCAGCCAAGTGGGCTGGAACACTGAAGCTTTCTTT.

The chain uses TRBV20-1 and TRBJ1-1; unclear D gene. Trimming took off 2 bases at V and 6 bases at J, with 7 bases between the two ends. Germline values: CDR1 DFQATT, CDR2 SNEGSKA (reference sequence). The CDR3 consists of 11 residues. Written as DNA, the CDR3 is TGCAGTGCTAGATCACGGGCTGAAGCTTTCTTT. Translating gives CSARSRAEAFF.

The rearrangement joins TRBV28 to TRBJ1-1, with D unresolved. The CDR3 consists of 14 residues. Per the germline V gene, CDR1 is MDHEN and CDR2 is SYDVKM. V was trimmed by 1 base and J by 5 bases, leaving 11 bases between them. CDR3: CASSLSGVLTEAFF. The CDR3 coding sequence is TGTGCCAGCAGTTTATCCGGGGTATTGACTGAAGCTTTCTTT.

The DNA of the CDR3 is TGTGCCAGCAGCCCCCGCCGGCGGGGGCTAGCCAAAAACATTCAGTACTTC. It encodes CASSPRRRGLAKNIQYF. The rearrangement uses TRBV13 and TRBJ2-4; TRBD2 might be the D (7 bases). Trimming took off 5 bases at V and 0 bases at J, with 17 bases between the two ends. Germline loops: CDR1 PRHDT, CDR2 FYEKMQ (reference sequence). The CDR3 contains 17 residues.

The chain has TRBV6-6 and TRBJ1-2; 7 bases align to TRBD1. Per germline, CDR1 MNHNY and CDR2 SVGAGI (reference sequence). The CDR3 sequence is 16 residues long. V was pared by 0 bases and J by 8 bases, with 12 bases of the junction left unmatched. This CDR3 reads CASSYSPLTGDEGYTF. DNA of the CDR3: TGTGCCAGCAGTTACTCGCCCTTAACAGGGGACGAGGGCTACACCTTC.

This sequence joins TRBV9 and TRBJ2-3, with 9 bases aligning to TRBD2. Germline CDR1 SGDLS, CDR2 YYNGEE. This CDR3 is built from 15 residues. The J segment lost 5 bases and the V segment lost 3 bases, leaving 7 bases of the junction unmatched. CDR3 loop: CASSGHSGRLDTQYF. The CDR3 bases are TGTGCCAGCAGCGGACATAGCGGGAGACTAGATACGCAGTATTTT.

CDR3 sequence (DNA): TGCGCCAGCAGTCAAGCGCGGGGGGTCATTCAGTACTTC. Translating it yields CASSQARGVIQYF. The chain couples TRBV5-1 to TRBJ2-4; 8 bases are shared with TRBD2. Germline V gene lookup returns CDR1 SGHRS and CDR2 YFSETQ. Trimming at V came to 5 bases and at J to 9 bases, leaving 7 bases not matched to a gene. CDR3 length: 13 residues.

V usage is TRBV6-2 or TRBV6-3 and J usage is TRBJ2-1, with TRBD2 matching over 13 bases. The germline gives CDR1 MNHEY, CDR2 SVGEGT. The CDR3 is 16 residues long. V dropped 6 bases and J dropped 9; count of bases not matched to a gene: 11. The CDR3 coding sequence is TGTGCCAGCAGCGACGCTGGGACTAGCGGGACGGGTGAGCAGTTCTTC. It codes for CASSDAGTSGTGEQFF.